This T cell receptor beta chain was identified in a study of OX40 agonist ivuxolimab in advanced cancers. For the wider study: Ivuxolimab was an agonistic, fully human IgG2 monoclonal antibody directed against OX40 (CD134), a costimulatory receptor. Intravenous ivuxolimab was administered to patients every 2 weeks at six dose levels: 0.01, 0.1, 0.3, 1.5, 3 and 10 mg/kg. Among the 50 to 55 dose-escalation patients, about 19 had hepatocellular carcinoma, about 15 melanoma, 9 renal cell carcinoma and 9 head and neck cancer. The dose-escalation cohort was 80% to 90% male with a mean age of roughly 62 years, ranging from roughly 23 to 90. Prior anti-PD-1, anti-PD-L1 or anti-CTLA-4 therapy was permitted, and checkpoint inhibitors had been received by less than 45% of dose-escalation patients. Partial responses were achieved by three dose-escalation patients, of whom one had hepatocellular carcinoma and two had cutaneous melanoma. The point of sequencing TCRbeta in the periphery was to test whether ivuxolimab changed TCR sequence diversity and drove clonal T-cell expansion. The paper covers the monotherapy dose-escalation part of the phase I ivuxolimab trial, which included N of about 51 patients. What the work shows at the level of the full study, not this receptor alone: In the 0.1-3.0 mg/kg groups, partial responders had among the lowest normalized peripheral clonal expansion, particularly in CD8+ T cells. The antigen specificity of the peripheral T cells that underwent clonal expansion was not determined. Low levels of normalized T-cell clonal expansion were also seen in some patients who did not respond. At doses from 0.1 to 3.0 mg/kg, clonal expansion was seen in both CD4+ and CD8+ blood T cells between baseline and week 6. On average, CD8+ T cells showed more expanded clones than CD4+ T cells after ivuxolimab.

Patients with a history of autoimmune disease or receiving systemic immunosuppression were excluded from the trial. In every dose cohort, peripheral blood was drawn for TCR sequencing at baseline, cycle 4 day 1, and cycle 7 day 1. Samples came from an open-label, multicenter, first-in-human phase I dose-escalation trial of ivuxolimab. The trial enrolled adults with locally advanced or metastatic head and neck squamous cell, hepatocellular, melanoma or renal cell carcinoma. Before TCR sequencing, CD4+ T cells and CD8+ T cells from peripheral blood were sorted into separate populations. Genomic DNA was extracted from sorted cells for sequencing of the TCRbeta CDR3 region. The immunoSEQ Assay was used for sequencing of TCRbeta CDR3 regions. The source is immuneACCESS, and TCRdb retained only in-frame sequences with V and J called. Part of the clones is not carried over; for the studies checked, unresolved V genes explain less than half of this, and the remainder is unexplained. The sample yields some 69,000 clones; almost 90% were counted once. The ten top clones hold about 11% of the sample.

Points on this clone: What antigen it recognizes has not been identified. Base-call qualities are not available, and no considerably larger clone is one nucleotide away.

The CDR3 covers 14 residues, taking in both the cysteine and the phenylalanine. The read is trimmed to its CDR3 DNA, 42 bases read in frame from base 1. The germline V gene (reference sequence) sets CDR1 to LNHDA and CDR2 to SQIVND. Trimming takes 6 bases from V and 3 bases from J, and the germline ends sit 12 bases apart. The chain is assembled from TRBV19 and TRBJ2-4; TRBD1 is perhaps the D gene, given 5 matching bases. The receptor was isolated from an adult with an advanced solid tumor such as melanoma, head and neck, liver or kidney cancer. Source: CD4+ or CD8+ T cells sorted from blood, taken in a trial of the OX40 agonist ivuxolimab. In nucleotide form, the sequence is TGTGCCAGTAGGGCAGGGCTAAACAAAAACATTCAGTACTTC. The resulting protein is CASRAGLNKNIQYF.